Listed below are T cell receptor beta chains from one sample, sequenced in a study of T-cell memory formation after mild COVID-19. TCRdb recomputed calls from the 5' RACE reads with MiXCR, one row per CDR3 protein. Among about 440,000 distinct CDR3 sequences listed, 20% were seen once. Sequenced material: PBMCs or a T cell subset sorted from them (not recorded which). The receptors shown here come from an adult woman who had mild COVID-19 (a few samples of this study predate the infection). Cell type and time point are not known. Both conserved end residues are part of each CDR3. Each record gives: J gene, V gene, clone size, D gene, CDR3 protein, CDR3 DNA. A D gene is named only where the DNA matches it firmly. Clone size appears in some rows only: once, few, many, or a class for an expanded clone.

TRBJ1-2,TRBV5-6,once,.,CASSLGPGYTF,TGTGCCAGCAGCTTGGGTCCTGGCTACACCTTC
TRBJ2-3,TRBV5-1,.,.,CASSIDRPADTQYF,TGCGCCAGCAGCATTGACAGGCCCGCAGATACGCAGTATTTT
TRBJ1-1,TRBV6-1,.,TRBD1,CASSPQGDSEAFF,TGTGCCAGCAGCCCCCAGGGGGACTCTGAAGCTTTCTTT
TRBJ1-2,TRBV12-3/TRBV12-4,few,TRBD1,CASSTDLGQLLSNGYTF,TGTGCCAGCAGTACCGATCTGGGACAGCTTCTTTCGAATGGCTACACCTTC
TRBJ1-2,TRBV5-1,.,TRBD1,CASSLQGDRDYGYTF,TGCGCCAGCAGCTTGCAAGGGGACAGGGACTATGGCTACACCTTC
TRBJ1-1,TRBV7-2,.,TRBD1,CASSFTGGASEAFF,TGTGCCAGCAGCTTTACAGGGGGCGCGTCTGAAGCTTTCTTT
TRBJ2-5,TRBV10-3,once,.,CAIRGQWRETQYF,TGTGCCATCAGAGGACAGTGGAGGGAGACCCAGTACTTC
TRBJ2-5,TRBV7-6,few,.,CASSTSRETQYF,TGTGCCAGCAGCACATCTAGGGAGACCCAGTACTTC
TRBJ1-2,TRBV20-1,few,.,CSAPSTGSHLGYTF,TGCAGTGCCCCATCGACGGGGTCCCACCTTGGCTACACCTTC
TRBJ2-7,TRBV20-1,.,TRBD1,CSAPGQGASYEQYF,TGCAGTGCTCCTGGACAGGGGGCGAGCTACGAGCAGTACTTC
TRBJ2-5,TRBV7-2,.,TRBD2,CASRGLAGAGETQYF,TGTGCCAGCAGGGGACTAGCGGGAGCGGGAGAGACCCAGTACTTC
TRBJ2-5,TRBV4-1,.,.,CASSQRGETQYF,TGCGCCAGCAGCCAAAGGGGGGAGACCCAGTACTTC
TRBJ2-1,TRBV21-1,.,.,CASSKRKAARSYNEQFF,TGTGCCAGCAGCAAACGGAAGGCCGCTCGCTCCTACAATGAGCAGTTCTTC
TRBJ1-1,TRBV20-1,few,.,CSARLRLKDTEAFF,TGCAGTGCTAGACTCAGGTTGAAGGACACTGAAGCTTTCTTT
TRBJ2-1,TRBV9,.,TRBD2,CASSPRVAGDYNEQFF,TGTGCCAGCAGCCCTCGGGTAGCGGGCGACTACAATGAGCAGTTCTTC
TRBJ2-1,TRBV7-2,few,.,CASSLGRTTPYNEQFF,TGTGCCAGCAGCTTAGGGAGGACTACCCCCTACAATGAGCAGTTCTTC
TRBJ1-4,TRBV3-1,few,.,CASSQQGGGEKLFF,TGTGCCAGCAGCCAACAGGGAGGAGGTGAAAAACTGTTTTTT
TRBJ2-1,TRBV4-3,many,.,CASSQDASKSSYNEQFF,TGCGCCAGCAGCCAAGACGCCTCCAAGAGCTCCTACAATGAGCAGTTCTTC
TRBJ2-1,TRBV6-5,few,TRBD2,CASSYERGSGYEQFF,TGTGCCAGCAGTTACGAGCGGGGTTCAGGGTATGAGCAGTTCTTC